This TCR beta chain was sequenced in a study of cytomegalovirus exposure and HLA in healthy donors. Broader study findings: Specificity of a few CMV-associated chains for CMV antigens was verified in vitro.

A note on this clone: The antigen is not known.

PCR was performed using 60 Vbeta and 13 Jbeta primers. Sequencing used immunoSEQ multiplex PCR; TCRdb keeps in-frame clones, though not all of them. The sample gives roughly 250,000 clones, roughly two thirds of which show up once; about 2.1% is in the top ten. V lost 1 base to trimming and J lost 7 bases, with 10 bases between them. Germline-derived CDR1 and CDR2 are SGHVS and FQNEAQ. CDR3 length: 13 amino acids. Unrecorded immune exposures were likely, despite nominal health at sampling. Sequencing was performed on PBMCs. J is TRBJ1-2 and V is TRBV7-8; D possibly corresponds to TRBD1 (5 bases). This receptor was taken from a female donor in good health and CMV-seronegative. This chain's CDR3 is CASSLVGLSGYTF. The DNA of the CDR3 is TGTGCCAGCAGCTTAGTGGGACTCTCTGGCTACACCTTC.